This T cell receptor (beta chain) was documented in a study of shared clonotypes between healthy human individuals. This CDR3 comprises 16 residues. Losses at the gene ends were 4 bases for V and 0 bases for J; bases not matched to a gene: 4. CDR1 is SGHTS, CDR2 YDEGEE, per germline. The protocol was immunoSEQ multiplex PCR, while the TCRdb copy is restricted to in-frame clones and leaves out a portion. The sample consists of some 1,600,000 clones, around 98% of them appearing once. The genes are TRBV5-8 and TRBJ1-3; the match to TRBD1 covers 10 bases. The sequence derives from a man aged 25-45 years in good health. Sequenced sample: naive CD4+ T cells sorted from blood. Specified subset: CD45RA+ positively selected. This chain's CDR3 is CASSMGQGISGNTIYF. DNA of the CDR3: TGTGCCAGCAGCATGGGACAGGGGATCTCTGGAAACACCATATATTTT. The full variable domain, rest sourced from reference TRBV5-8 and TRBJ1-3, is EAGVTQSPTHLIKTRGQQATLRCSPISGHTSVYWYQQALGLGLQFLLWYDEGEERNRGNFPPRFSGRQFPNYSSELNVNALELEDSALYLCASSMGQGISGNTIYFGEGSWLTVV.